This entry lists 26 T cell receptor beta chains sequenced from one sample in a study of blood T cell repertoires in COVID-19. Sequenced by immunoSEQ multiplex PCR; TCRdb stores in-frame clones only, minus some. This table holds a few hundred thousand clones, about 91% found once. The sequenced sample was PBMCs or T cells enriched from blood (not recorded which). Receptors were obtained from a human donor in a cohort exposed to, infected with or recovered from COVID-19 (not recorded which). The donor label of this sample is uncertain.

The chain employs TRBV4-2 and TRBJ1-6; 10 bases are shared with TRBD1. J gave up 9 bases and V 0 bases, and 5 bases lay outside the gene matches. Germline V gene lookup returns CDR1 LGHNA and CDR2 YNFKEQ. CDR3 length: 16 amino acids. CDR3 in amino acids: CASSQDGGQGSSPLHF. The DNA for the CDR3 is TGTGCCAGCAGCCAAGATGGGGGACAGGGGAGTTCACCCCTCCACTTT.

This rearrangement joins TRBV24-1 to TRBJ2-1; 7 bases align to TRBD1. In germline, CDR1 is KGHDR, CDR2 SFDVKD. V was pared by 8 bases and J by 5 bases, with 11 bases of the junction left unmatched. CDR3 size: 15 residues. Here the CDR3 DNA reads TGTGCCACCAACACCCACAGGGGAACCGACAATGAGCAGTTCTTC. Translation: CATNTHRGTDNEQFF.

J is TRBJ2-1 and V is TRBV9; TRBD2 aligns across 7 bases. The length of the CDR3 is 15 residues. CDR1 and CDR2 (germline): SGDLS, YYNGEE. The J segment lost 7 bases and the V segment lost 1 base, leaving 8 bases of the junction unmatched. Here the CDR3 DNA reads TGTGCCAGCAGCGTATTTTGGGGGAGGGAGAATGAGCAGTTCTTC. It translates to CASSVFWGRENEQFF.

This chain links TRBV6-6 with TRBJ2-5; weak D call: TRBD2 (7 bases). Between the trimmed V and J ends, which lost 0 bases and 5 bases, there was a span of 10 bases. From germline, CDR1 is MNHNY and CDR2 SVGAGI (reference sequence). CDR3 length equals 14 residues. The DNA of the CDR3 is TGTGCCAGCAGTTACTCGGGGGGGCTCGAGACCCAGTACTTC. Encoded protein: CASSYSGGLETQYF.

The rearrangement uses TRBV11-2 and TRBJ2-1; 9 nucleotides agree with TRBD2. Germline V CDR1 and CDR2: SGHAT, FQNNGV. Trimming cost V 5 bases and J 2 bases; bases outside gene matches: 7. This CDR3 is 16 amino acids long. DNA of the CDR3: TGTGCCAGCAGCCCAAAGACTAGCGGTGCCTACAATGAGCAGTTCTTC. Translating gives CASSPKTSGAYNEQFF. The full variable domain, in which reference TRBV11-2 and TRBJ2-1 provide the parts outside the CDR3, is EAGVAQSPRYKIIEKRQSVAFWCNPISGHATLYWYQQILGQGPKLLIQFQNNGVVDDSQLPKDRFSAERLKGVDSTLKIQPAKLEDSAVYLCASSPKTSGAYNEQFFGPGTRLTVL.

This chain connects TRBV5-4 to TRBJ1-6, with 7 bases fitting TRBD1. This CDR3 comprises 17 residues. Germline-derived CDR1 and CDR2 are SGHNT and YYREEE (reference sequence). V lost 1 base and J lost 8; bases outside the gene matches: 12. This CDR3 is CASSLSPGQRRDSPLHF. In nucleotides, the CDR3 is TGTGCCAGCAGCTTGAGTCCGGGACAGCGAAGGGATTCACCCCTCCACTTT.

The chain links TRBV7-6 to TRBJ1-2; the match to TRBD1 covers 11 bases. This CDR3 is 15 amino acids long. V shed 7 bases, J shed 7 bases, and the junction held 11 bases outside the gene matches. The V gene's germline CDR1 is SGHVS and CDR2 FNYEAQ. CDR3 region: CASTEQRTGGGGYTF. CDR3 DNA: TGTGCCAGCACCGAGCAGCGGACAGGGGGCGGTGGCTACACCTTC.

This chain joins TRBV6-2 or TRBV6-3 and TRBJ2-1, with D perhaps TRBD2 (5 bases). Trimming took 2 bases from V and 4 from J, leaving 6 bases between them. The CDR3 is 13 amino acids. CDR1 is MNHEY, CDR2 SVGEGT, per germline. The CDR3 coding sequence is TGTGCCAGCAGTTACCCGGGATACAATGAGCAGTTCTTC. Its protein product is CASSYPGYNEQFF.

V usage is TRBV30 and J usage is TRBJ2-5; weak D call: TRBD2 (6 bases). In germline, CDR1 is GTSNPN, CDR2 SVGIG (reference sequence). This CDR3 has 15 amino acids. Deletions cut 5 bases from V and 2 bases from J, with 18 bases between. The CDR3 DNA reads TGTGCCTGGGACCTTCATGGGGGGATACAAGAGACCCAGTACTTC. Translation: CAWDLHGGIQETQYF.

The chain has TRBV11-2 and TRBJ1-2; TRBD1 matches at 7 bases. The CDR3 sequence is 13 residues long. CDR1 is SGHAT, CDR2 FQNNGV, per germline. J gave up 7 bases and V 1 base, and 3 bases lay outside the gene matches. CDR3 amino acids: CASSLGTGRGYTF. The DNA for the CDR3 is TGTGCCAGCAGCTTAGGGACAGGACGTGGCTACACCTTC.

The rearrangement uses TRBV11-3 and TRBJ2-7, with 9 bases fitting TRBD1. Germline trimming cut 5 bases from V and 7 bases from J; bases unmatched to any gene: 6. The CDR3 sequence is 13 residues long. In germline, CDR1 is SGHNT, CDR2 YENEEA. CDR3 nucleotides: TGTGCCAGCAGCCCTACAGGGGGCGATGAGCAGTACTTC. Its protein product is CASSPTGGDEQYF.

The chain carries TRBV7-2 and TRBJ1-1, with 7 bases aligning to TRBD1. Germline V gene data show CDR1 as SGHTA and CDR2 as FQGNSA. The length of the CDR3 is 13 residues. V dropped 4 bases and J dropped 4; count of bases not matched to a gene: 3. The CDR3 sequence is CASSSRQGTEAFF. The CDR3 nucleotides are TGTGCCAGCAGCTCCAGACAGGGCACTGAAGCTTTCTTT.

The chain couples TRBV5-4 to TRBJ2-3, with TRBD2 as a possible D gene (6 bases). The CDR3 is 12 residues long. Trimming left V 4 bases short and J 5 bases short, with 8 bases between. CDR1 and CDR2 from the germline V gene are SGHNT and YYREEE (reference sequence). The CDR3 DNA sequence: TGTGCCAGCAGCGGCGGGGTAGATACGCAGTATTTT. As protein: CASSGGVDTQYF.

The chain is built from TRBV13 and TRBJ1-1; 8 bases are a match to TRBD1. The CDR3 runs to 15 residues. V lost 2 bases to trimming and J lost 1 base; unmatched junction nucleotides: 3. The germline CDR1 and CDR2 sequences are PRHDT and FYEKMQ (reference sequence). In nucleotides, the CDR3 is TGTGCCAGCAGCTTACAGGGGGCGGGGAACACTGAAGCTTTCTTT. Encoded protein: CASSLQGAGNTEAFF.

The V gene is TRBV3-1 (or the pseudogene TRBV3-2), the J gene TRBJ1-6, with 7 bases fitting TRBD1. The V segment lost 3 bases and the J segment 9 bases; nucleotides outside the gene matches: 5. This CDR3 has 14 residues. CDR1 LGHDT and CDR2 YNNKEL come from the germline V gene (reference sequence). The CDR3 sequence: CASSHRDSFSPLHF. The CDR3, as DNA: TGTGCCAGCAGCCACCGGGACAGTTTTTCACCCCTCCACTTT.

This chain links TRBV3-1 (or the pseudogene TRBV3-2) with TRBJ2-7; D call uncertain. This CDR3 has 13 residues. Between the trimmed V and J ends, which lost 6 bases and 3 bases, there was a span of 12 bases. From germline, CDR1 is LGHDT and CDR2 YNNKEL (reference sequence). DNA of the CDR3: TGTGCCAGCAGTTCCTCCCCCTACTACGAGCAGTACTTC. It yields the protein CASSSSPYYEQYF.

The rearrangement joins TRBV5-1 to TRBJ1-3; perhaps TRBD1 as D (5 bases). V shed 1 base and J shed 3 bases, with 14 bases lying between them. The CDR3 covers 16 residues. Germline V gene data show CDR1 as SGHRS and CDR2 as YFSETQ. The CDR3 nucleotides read TGCGCCAGCAGCTTGAAGGTCAAGGGGCTTGGAAACACCATATATTTT. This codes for CASSLKVKGLGNTIYF.

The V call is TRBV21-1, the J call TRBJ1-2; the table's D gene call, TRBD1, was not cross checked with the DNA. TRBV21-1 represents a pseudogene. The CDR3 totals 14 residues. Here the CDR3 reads CASSKEGQGYGYTF. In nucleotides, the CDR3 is TGTGCCAGCAGCAAAGAGGGACAGGGCTATGGCTACACCTTC.

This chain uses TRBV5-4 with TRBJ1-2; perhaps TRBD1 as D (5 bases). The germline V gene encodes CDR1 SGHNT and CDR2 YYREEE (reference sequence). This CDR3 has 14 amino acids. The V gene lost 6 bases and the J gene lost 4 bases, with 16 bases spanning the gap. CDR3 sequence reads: CASTPPGGTYGYTF. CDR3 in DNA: TGTGCCAGCACCCCCCCTGGGGGGACCTATGGCTACACCTTC.

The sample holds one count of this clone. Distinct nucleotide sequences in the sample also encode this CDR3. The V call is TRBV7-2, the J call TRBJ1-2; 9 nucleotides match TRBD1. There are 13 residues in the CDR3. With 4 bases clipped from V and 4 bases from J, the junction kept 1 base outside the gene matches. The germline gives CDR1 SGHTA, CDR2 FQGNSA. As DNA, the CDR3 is TGTGCCAGCAGCTCGGGACAGGGCTATGGCTACACCTTC. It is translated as CASSSGQGYGYTF.

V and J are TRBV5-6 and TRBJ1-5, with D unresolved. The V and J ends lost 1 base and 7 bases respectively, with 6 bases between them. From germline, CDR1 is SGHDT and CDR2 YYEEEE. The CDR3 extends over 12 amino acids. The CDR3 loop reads CASSLNSQPQHF. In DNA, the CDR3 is TGTGCCAGCAGCTTGAACAGCCAGCCCCAGCATTTT. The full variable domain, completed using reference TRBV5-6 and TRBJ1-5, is DAGVTQSPTHLIKTRGQQVTLRCSPKSGHDTVSWYQQALGQGPQFIFQYYEEEERQRGNFPDRFSGHQFPNYSSELNVNALLLGDSALYLCASSLNSQPQHFGDGTRLSIL.

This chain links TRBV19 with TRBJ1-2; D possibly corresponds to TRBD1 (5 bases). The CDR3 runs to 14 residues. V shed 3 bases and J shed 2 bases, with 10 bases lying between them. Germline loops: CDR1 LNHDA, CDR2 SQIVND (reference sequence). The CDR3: CASSILSGNYGYTF. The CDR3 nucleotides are TGTGCCAGTAGTATCCTGTCAGGGAACTATGGCTACACCTTC. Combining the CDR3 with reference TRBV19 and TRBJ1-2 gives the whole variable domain DGGITQSPKYLFRKEGQNVTLSCEQNLNHDAMYWYRQDPGQGLRLIYYSQIVNDFQKGDIAEGYSVSREKKESFPLTVTSAQKNPTAFYLCASSILSGNYGYTFGSGTRLTVV.

CDR3 bases: TGTGCCAGCAGCGTAGATCAGGGGGGCATTTCAGGCTACACCTTC. Protein: CASSVDQGGISGYTF. J is TRBJ1-2 and V is TRBV9; 7 bases align to TRBD1. With 0 bases clipped from V and 8 bases from J, the junction kept 10 bases outside the gene matches. CDR3 length: 15 amino acids. Germline lookup yields CDR1 SGDLS and CDR2 YYNGEE.

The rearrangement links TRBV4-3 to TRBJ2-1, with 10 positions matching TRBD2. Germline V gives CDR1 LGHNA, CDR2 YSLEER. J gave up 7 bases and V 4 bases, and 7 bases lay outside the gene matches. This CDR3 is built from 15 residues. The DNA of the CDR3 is TGCGCCAGCAGCCTTCGGACTAGCGGAGGAAATGAGCAGTTCTTC. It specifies CASSLRTSGGNEQFF.

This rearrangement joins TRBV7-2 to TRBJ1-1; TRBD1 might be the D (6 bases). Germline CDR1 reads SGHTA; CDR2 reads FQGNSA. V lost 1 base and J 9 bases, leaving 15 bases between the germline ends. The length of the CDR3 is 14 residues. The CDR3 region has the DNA TGTGCCAGCAGCTTAGTAGGACACGGGGGGCAAGCTTTCTTT. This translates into CASSLVGHGGQAFF.

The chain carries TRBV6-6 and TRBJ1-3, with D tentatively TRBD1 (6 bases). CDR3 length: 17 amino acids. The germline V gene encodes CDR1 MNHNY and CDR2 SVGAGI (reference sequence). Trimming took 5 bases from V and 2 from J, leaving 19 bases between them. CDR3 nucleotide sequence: TGTGCCAGCAGTCTCCCCCGCACAGGGTTTGCTGGAAACACCATATATTTT. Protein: CASSLPRTGFAGNTIYF.